Listed below are T cell receptor beta chains from one sample, sequenced in a study of preoperative IRX-2 immunotherapy in early breast cancer. Sequenced by immunoSEQ multiplex PCR; TCRdb stores in-frame clones only, minus some. The sample lists around 95,000 clones; roughly 90% were seen once. Sequencing used tumor tissue, obtained after IRX-2 immunotherapy. The source is a human donor with breast cancer. Each CDR3 is given with its conserved first and last residue. A D gene is named only where the DNA matches it firmly. Clone size appears in some rows only: once, few, many, or a class for an expanded clone.

clone size	V gene	J gene	D gene	CDR3 protein	CDR3 DNA
NA	TRBV15	TRBJ1-6	NA	CATSRDPLNNSPLHF	TGTGCCACCAGCAGAGACCCTTTAAATAATTCACCCCTCCACTTT
NA	TRBV1	TRBJ1-1	NA	CASSQGPASNTEAFF	TGCGCCAGCAGCCAGGGGCCGGCCTCGAACACTGAAGCTTTCTTT
few	TRBV6-8	TRBJ2-4	TRBD1	CASTLWGDRVLSKNIQYF	TGTGCCAGCACCCTCTGGGGGGACAGGGTACTATCCAAAAACATTCAGTACTTC
NA	TRBV19	TRBJ1-2	NA	CASSISLRANYGYTF	TGTGCCAGTAGTATCAGCCTACGGGCTAACTATGGCTACACCTTC
NA	TRBV5-1	TRBJ2-3	NA	CASSSYTASDTQYF	TGCGCCAGCAGCTCGTACACAGCGAGTGATACGCAGTATTTT
NA	TRBV7-6	TRBJ1-1	NA	CASSHDRANTEAFF	TGTGCCAGCAGCCATGACAGAGCCAACACTGAAGCTTTCTTT
NA	TRBV19	TRBJ1-5	NA	CASSVPGSNQPQHF	TGTGCCAGTAGTGTACCAGGTAGCAATCAGCCCCAGCATTTT
once	TRBV30	TRBJ1-6	NA	CAWSVGGAGNSPLHF	TGTGCCTGGAGTGTAGGTGGTGCGGGGAATTCACCCCTCCACTTT
NA	TRBV7-1	TRBJ2-7	NA	CASSPRQGPYEQYF	TGTGCCAGCAGCCCAAGGCAGGGCCCCTACGAGCAGTACTTC
NA	TRBV5-1	TRBJ1-2	TRBD1	CASSSQQGEGGYTF	TGCGCCAGCAGCTCGCAACAGGGGGAAGGGGGCTACACCTTC
once	TRBV7-8	TRBJ1-3	NA	CASSSGGNSGNTIYF	TGTGCCAGCAGTTCCGGAGGAAACTCTGGAAACACCATATATTTT
NA	TRBV6-8	TRBJ1-2	NA	CASSSGPYGYTF	TGTGCCAGCAGTTCTGGTCCATATGGCTACACCTTC
NA	TRBV23-1	TRBJ2-7	NA	CASSHVTGHYEQYF	TGCGCCAGCAGTCATGTGACAGGCCACTACGAGCAGTACTTC
NA	TRBV18	TRBJ1-5	NA	CASSPAGDQPQHF	TGTGCCAGCTCTCCGGCCGGGGATCAGCCCCAGCATTTT
NA	TRBV28	TRBJ1-5	TRBD1	CASSLGDSDNQPQHF	TGTGCCAGCAGTTTGGGGGACAGTGACAATCAGCCCCAGCATTTT
medium-sized	TRBV11-3	TRBJ2-2	NA	CASSFPGFDTGELFF	TGTGCCAGCAGCTTTCCGGGTTTTGACACCGGGGAGCTGTTTTTT
NA	TRBV11-3	TRBJ1-1	TRBD1	CASSLERGRGMVAFF	TGTGCCAGCAGCTTAGAAAGGGGCAGGGGGATGGTAGCTTTCTTT
NA	TRBV7-1	TRBJ2-7	TRBD2	CASSQEAGESYEQYF	TGTGCCAGCAGCCAAGAAGCGGGGGAGTCCTACGAGCAGTACTTC
NA	TRBV5-1	TRBJ1-4	NA	CASSLPQVDRPTNEKLFF	TGCGCCAGCAGCTTGCCTCAAGTTGACAGGCCAACTAATGAAAAACTGTTTTTT
NA	TRBV5-1	TRBJ2-2	NA	CASSQTVGPGELFF	TGCGCCAGCAGCCAGACAGTGGGGCCCGGGGAGCTGTTTTTT
NA	TRBV19	TRBJ1-3	NA	CASSRTLSSGNTIYF	TGTGCCAGTAGCAGGACCTTGAGCTCTGGAAACACCATATATTTT
NA	TRBV23-1	TRBJ2-7	NA	CASSPSSGVEQYF	TGCGCCAGCAGCCCCTCTTCAGGGGTCGAGCAGTACTTC
NA	TRBV28	TRBJ2-7	NA	CASRREGETYEQYF	TGTGCCAGCAGGAGGGAGGGGGAGACCTACGAGCAGTACTTC
NA	TRBV6-8	TRBJ2-2	NA	CASSRQSTGELFF	TGTGCCAGCAGTCGACAGTCCACCGGGGAGCTGTTTTTT
NA	TRBV5-1	TRBJ1-2	NA	CASSLAVWDDLYGYTF	TGCGCCAGCAGCTTGGCGGTGTGGGACGACCTCTATGGCTACACCTTC
few	TRBV6-8	TRBJ1-1	NA	CASTKTETFEAFF	TGTGCCAGCACTAAGACCGAAACCTTTGAAGCTTTCTTT
NA	TRBV22-1	TRBJ1-1	NA	CASTRDRGNTEAFF	TGTGCCAGCACCAGGGACAGGGGGAACACTGAAGCTTTCTTT
NA	TRBV10-2	TRBJ1-2	NA	CASSAAIGGLHYGYTF	TGCGCCAGCAGTGCCGCGATTGGGGGGCTTCACTATGGCTACACCTTC
NA	TRBV6-8	TRBJ1-5	NA	CASSFPREVSNQPQHF	TGTGCCAGCAGTTTCCCCCGGGAGGTTAGCAATCAGCCCCAGCATTTT
NA	TRBV7-7	TRBJ2-7	NA	CASSLDPGAGEQYF	TGTGCCAGCAGCTTGGATCCAGGGGCGGGCGAGCAGTACTTC
NA	TRBV5-1	TRBJ2-1	NA	CASSLSSGSGRYNEQFF	TGCGCCAGCAGCCTGTCCTCAGGAAGCGGTAGATACAATGAGCAGTTCTTC
NA	TRBV11-3	TRBJ2-6	NA	CASSLDITRAGANVLTF	TGTGCCAGCAGCTTAGATATAACAAGGGCCGGGGCCAACGTCCTGACTTTC
NA	TRBV7-6	TRBJ2-1	TRBD1	CASSLGQGMYNEQFF	TGTGCCAGCAGCTTGGGACAGGGGATGTACAATGAGCAGTTCTTC
NA	TRBV30	TRBJ1-2	NA	CAWKRIYGYTF	TGTGCCTGGAAACGGATTTATGGCTACACCTTC
NA	TRBV6-8	TRBJ1-6	NA	CASSLSAGHNSPLHF	TGTGCCAGCAGTTTATCGGCAGGGCATAATTCACCCCTCCACTTT